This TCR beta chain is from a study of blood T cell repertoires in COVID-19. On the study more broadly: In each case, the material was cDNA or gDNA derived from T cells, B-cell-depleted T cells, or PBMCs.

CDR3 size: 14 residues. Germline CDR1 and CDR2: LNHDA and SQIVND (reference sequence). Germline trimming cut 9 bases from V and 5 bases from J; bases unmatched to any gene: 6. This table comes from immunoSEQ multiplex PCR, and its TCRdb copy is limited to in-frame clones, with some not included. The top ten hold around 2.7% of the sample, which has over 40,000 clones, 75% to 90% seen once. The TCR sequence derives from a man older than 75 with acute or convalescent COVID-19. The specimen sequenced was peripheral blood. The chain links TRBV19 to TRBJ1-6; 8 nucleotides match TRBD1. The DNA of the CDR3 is TGTGCCAGCAGGACAGGGAATGATAATTCACCCCTCCACTTT. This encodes CASRTGNDNSPLHF.